What follows is one T cell receptor (beta chain) and its context. These data belong to a study of shared clonotypes between healthy human individuals. The germline CDR1 and CDR2 sequences are GTSNPN and SVGIG (reference sequence). This CDR3 is 16 amino acids long. Trimming stripped 4 bases from V and 6 bases from J, with 22 bases between. Repertoires were generated with immunoSEQ multiplex PCR, while TCRdb's copy carries only in-frame clones and drops some. The profile covers 2 million to 2.5 million clones, with approximately 93% appearing a single time and approximately 0.4% taken by the ten largest.

Sequencing input: naive CD4+ T cells from PBMCs. Subset in this sample: CD45RA+ positively selected. The V gene is TRBV30, the J gene TRBJ2-1; the D gene is possibly TRBD1 (6 bases). The receptor's source is a man between 18 and 35 years old in good health. Some clones in this sample may be carry-over from other donors' samples. The CDR3 coding sequence is TGTGCCTGGACCCTAGGATGGGGGCAGGCCTCCAATGAGCAGTTCTTC. It yields the protein CAWTLGWGQASNEQFF. The entire variable domain, with the rest obtained from reference TRBV30 and TRBJ2-1, is as follows: SQTIHQWPATLVQPVGSPLSLECTVEGTSNPNLYWYRQAAGRGLQLLFYSVGIGQISSEVPQNLSASRPQDRQFILSSKKLLLSDSGFYLCAWTLGWGQASNEQFFGPGTRLTVL.